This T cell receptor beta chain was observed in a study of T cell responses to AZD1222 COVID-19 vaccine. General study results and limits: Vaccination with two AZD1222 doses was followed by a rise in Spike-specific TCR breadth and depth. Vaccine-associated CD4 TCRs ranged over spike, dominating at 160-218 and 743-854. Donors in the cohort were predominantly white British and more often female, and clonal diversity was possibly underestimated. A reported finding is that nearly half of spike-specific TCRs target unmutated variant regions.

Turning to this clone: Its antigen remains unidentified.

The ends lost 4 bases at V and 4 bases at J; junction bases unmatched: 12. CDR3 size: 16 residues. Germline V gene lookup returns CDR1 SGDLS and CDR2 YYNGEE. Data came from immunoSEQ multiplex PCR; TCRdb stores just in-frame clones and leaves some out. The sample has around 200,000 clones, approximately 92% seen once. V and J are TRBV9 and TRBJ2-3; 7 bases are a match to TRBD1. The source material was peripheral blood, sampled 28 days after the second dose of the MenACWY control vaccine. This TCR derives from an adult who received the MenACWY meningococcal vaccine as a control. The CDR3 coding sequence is TGTGCCAGCAGCTCACGGACAGGTTGGAGTCCAGATACGCAGTATTTT. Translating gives CASSSRTGWSPDTQYF. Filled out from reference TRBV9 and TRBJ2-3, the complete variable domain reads DSGVTQTPKHLITATGQRVTLRCSPRSGDLSVYWYQQSLDQGLQFLIQYYNGEERAKGNILERFSAQQFPDLHSELNLSSLELGDSALYFCASSSRTGWSPDTQYFGPGTRLTVL.